This TCR beta chain is drawn from a study of T cell changes during pregnancy in multiple sclerosis. Germline lookup yields CDR1 MNHNS and CDR2 SASEGT. The CDR3 contains 15 residues. V lost 3 bases to trimming and J lost 2 bases; unmatched junction nucleotides: 3. TCRdb keeps only in-frame clones here, not all; method: immunoSEQ multiplex PCR. The sample yields about 89,000 clones, 85% to 95% seen once. The specimen was peripheral blood, collected in the third trimester of pregnancy. The chain joins TRBV6-1 to TRBJ2-7; 11 bases align to TRBD1. This sequence was found in a female donor with multiple sclerosis, enrolled in a pregnancy study. Written as DNA, the CDR3 is TGTGCCAGCAGTGACGGGACAGGGGGGACCTACGAGCAGTACTTC. As protein: CASSDGTGGTYEQYF.